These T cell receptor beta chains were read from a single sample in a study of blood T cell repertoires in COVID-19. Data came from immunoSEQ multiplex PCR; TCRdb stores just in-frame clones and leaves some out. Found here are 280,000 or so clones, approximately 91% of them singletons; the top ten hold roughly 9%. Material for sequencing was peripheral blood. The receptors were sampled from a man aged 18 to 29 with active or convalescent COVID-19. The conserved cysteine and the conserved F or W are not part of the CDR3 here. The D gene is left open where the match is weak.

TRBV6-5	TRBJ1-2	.	ASSLRQDGYT
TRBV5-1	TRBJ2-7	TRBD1	ASSLDRGSYEQY
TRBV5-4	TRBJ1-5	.	ASSNPPVQSSNQPQH
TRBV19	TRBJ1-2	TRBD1	ASSIPGQNYGYT
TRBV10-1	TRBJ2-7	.	ASSPQYEQY
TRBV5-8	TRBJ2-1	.	ASSSTRNEQF
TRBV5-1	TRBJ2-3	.	ASRLDLSTSGTDTQY
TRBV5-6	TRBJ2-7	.	ASSLGRDEQY
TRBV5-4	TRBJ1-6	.	ASSAMGGSSYNSPLH
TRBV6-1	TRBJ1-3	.	ASSEAVGQGTSSGNTIY
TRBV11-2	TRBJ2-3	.	ASSLRDFTDTQY
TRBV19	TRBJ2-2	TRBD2	ASSMPSGGAATGELF
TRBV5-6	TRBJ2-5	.	ASSLVASQETQY
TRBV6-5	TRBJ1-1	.	ASSYVGGTEAF
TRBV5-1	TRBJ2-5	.	ASTSRERGFETQY
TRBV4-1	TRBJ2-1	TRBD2	ASSQELAGGQYEQF
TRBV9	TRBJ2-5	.	ASSVAGRVEETQY
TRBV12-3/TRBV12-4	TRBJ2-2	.	ASSLARGELF
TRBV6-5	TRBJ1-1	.	ASSRDRTNTEAF
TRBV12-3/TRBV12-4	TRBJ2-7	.	ASSFNQGGEQY
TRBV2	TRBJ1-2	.	ASSHPDGGPGYT
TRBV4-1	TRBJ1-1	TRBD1	ASSRASLLPGQEAF
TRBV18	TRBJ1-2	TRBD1	ASSPPGQGNYGYT
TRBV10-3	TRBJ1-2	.	AISEFPLSPGLRHPYGYT
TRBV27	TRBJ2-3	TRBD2	ASSLPPGLAGGPDTQY
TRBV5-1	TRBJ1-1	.	ASSLVGPAGFTEAF
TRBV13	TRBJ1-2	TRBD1	ASSVQTGVNYGYT
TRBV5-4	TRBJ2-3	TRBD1	ASSPRQGANTQY
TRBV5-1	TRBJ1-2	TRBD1	ASSSGTARGYT
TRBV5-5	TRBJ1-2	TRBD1	ASSPTGRHGYT
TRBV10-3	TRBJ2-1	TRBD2	AISEGPDYGGADEQF
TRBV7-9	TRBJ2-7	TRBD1	ASSLPRDRGNSYEQY
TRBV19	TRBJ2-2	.	ASSIGTSLIGELF
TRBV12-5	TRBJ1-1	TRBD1	ASGPGGNRYMNTEAF
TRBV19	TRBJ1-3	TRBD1	ASTTGRDRGFNTIY
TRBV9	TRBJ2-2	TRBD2	ASSQNSGGPTGELF
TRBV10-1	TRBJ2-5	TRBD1	ASSPGQGSETQY
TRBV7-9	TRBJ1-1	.	ASSLIGQLNTEAF
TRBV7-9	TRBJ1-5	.	ASSWGAGRGQPQH
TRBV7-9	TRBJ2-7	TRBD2	ASSPRTSGQTYEQY
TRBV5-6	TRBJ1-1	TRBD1	ASSLPDRASEAF
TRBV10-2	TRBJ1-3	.	ASSDRTRNTIY
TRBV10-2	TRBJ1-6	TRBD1	ASSDYGTGNSPLH
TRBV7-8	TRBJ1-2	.	ASSLAGAGDYGYT
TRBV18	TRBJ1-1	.	ASSSFPPGQMNTEAF
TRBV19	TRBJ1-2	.	ASKEATFYGYT
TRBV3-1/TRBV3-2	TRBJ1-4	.	ASSQVGAGNEKLF
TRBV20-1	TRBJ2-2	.	SARSGGELF
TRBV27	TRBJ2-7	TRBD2	ASSLNPPGTSPLLEQY